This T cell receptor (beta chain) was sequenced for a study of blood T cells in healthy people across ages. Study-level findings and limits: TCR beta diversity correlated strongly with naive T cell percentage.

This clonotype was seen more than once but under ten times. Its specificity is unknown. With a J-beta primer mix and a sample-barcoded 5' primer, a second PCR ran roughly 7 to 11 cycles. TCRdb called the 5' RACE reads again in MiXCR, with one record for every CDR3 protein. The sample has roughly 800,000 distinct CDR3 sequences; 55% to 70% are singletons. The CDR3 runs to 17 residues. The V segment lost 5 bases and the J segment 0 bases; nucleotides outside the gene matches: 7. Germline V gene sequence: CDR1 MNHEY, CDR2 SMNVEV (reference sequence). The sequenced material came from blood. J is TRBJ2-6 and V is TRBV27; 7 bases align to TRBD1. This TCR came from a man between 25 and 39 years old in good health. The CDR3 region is CASSNRGISSGANVLTF. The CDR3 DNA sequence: TGTGCCAGCAGTAACAGGGGCATCTCCTCTGGGGCCAACGTCCTGACTTTC. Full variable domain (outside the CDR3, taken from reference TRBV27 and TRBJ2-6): EAQVTQNPRYLITVTGKKLTVTCSQNMNHEYMSWYRQDPGLGLRQIYYSMNVEVTDKGDVPEGYKVSRKEKRNFPLILESPSPNQTSLYFCASSNRGISSGANVLTFGAGSRLTVL.